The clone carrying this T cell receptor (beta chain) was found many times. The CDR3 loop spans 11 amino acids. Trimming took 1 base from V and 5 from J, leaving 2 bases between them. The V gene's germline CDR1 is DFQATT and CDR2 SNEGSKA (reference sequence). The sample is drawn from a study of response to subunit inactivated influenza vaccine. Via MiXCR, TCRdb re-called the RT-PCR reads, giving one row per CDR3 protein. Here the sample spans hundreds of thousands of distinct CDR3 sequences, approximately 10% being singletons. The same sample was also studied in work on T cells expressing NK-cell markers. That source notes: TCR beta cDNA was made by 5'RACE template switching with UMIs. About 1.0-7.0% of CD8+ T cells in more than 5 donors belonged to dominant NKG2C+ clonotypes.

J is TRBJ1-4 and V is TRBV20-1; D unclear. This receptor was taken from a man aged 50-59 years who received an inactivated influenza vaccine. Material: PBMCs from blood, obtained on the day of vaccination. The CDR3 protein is CSARVNEKLFF. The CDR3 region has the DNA TGCAGTGCTAGAGTAAATGAAAAACTGTTTTTT.